Below, 27 T cell receptor beta chains from the same sample are listed, as sequenced in a study of shared clonotypes between healthy human individuals (dated by TCRdb to about 2020). Libraries came from the immunoSEQ multiplex PCR assay. As stored in TCRdb, this immuneACCESS dataset retains in-frame rearrangements with V and J assigned. A fraction of the clones does not appear; measured against another copy, unresolved V genes explain less than half of the discrepancy, and the remainder lacks a known reason. This sample comprises 2,500,000 or so clones, approximately 93% of them detected only once. The ten largest account for around 0.37% of the sample. The sample taken for sequencing was naive CD4+ T cells from PBMCs. This specimen's cell subset or site label, interpreted: CD45RA+ positively selected. Source of these receptors: a man between 18 and 35 years old in good health. Some clones in this sample may be carry-over from other donors' samples.

The chain links TRBV7-8 to TRBJ1-1; no reliable D call. Germline V gene data show CDR1 as SGHVS and CDR2 as FQNEAQ. Trimming stripped 5 bases from V and 1 base from J, with 5 bases between. The CDR3 loop spans 12 amino acids. The DNA for the CDR3 is TGTGCCAGCAGCACCACGAACACTGAAGCTTTCTTT. Protein product: CASSTTNTEAFF.

About this clone itself: Germline and junction disagree at one end, which may indicate a read error. The rearrangement links TRBV7-8 to TRBJ2-2; a weak D match, TRBD1 (7 bases). The CDR3 contains 15 residues. Germline V gives CDR1 SGHVS, CDR2 FQNEAQ. CDR3 DNA: TGTGCCAGCAGCCAATGGACAGGAGACACCGGGGGGCTGTTTTTT. Encoded protein: CASSQWTGDTGGLFF. The full variable domain, completed using reference TRBV7-8 and TRBJ2-2, is GAGVSQSPRYKVAKRGQDVALRCDPISGHVSLFWYQQALGQGPEFLTYFQNEAQLDKSGLPSDRFFAERPEGSVSTLKIQRTQQEDSAVYLCASSQWTGDTGGLFFGEGSRLTVL.

The J gene is TRBJ1-2, the V gene TRBV9, with D possibly matching TRBD1 (6 bases). This CDR3 region has 15 residues. CDR1 is SGDLS, CDR2 YYNGEE, per germline. The V end lost 4 bases, the J end lost 10 bases, and 23 bases lay between the germline ends. The CDR3 DNA reads TGTGCCAGCAGCCAAACAGGGACCGCACTACCCTTCTACACCTTC. Translation: CASSQTGTALPFYTF.

This chain joins TRBV5-6 and TRBJ2-7; a possible D gene is TRBD2 (5 bases). Trimming removed 2 bases at V and 7 bases at J, with 7 bases between. Germline loops: CDR1 SGHDT, CDR2 YYEEEE. The CDR3 runs 11 residues. CDR3 protein: CASSFRGEQYF. The CDR3 nucleotides read TGTGCCAGCAGCTTCCGGGGAGAGCAGTACTTC.

CDR3 sequence: CASSQRTFNQPQHF. The CDR3, as DNA: TGTGCCAGCAGCCAGAGGACCTTCAATCAGCCCCAGCATTTT. The chain employs TRBV4-2 and TRBJ1-5, with D hard to call. The CDR3 runs to 14 residues. The V gene's germline CDR1 is LGHNA and CDR2 YNFKEQ. V lost 3 bases, J lost 3 bases, and 9 bases lay in between.

V gene TRBV4-2 combines with J gene TRBJ2-7; D gene uncertain. V was pared by 6 bases and J by 4 bases, with 16 bases between. The germline V gene has CDR1 LGHNA and CDR2 YNFKEQ. CDR3 size: 14 residues. The CDR3 region is CASSQPGSGYEQYF. In DNA form, the CDR3 reads TGTGCCAGCAGTCAACCTGGGTCCGGTTACGAGCAGTACTTC.

This clone is a singleton in its sample. CDR3 in amino acids: CATAGRELNEKLFF. The CDR3 DNA sequence: TGTGCCACCGCGGGCCGAGAACTTAATGAAAAACTGTTTTTT. The chain is built from TRBV28 and TRBJ1-4, with D hard to call. The germline CDR1 and CDR2 sequences are MDHEN and SYDVKM. Trimming took off 10 bases at V and 4 bases at J, with 16 bases between the two ends. The CDR3 covers 14 residues.

This rearrangement joins TRBV9 to TRBJ2-1; 8 bases fit TRBD1. The CDR3 totals 14 residues. J lost 8 bases, V lost 1 base, and 5 bases had no gene match. Per germline, CDR1 SGDLS and CDR2 YYNGEE. The CDR3 bases are TGTGCCAGCAGCGTAATGGACAGGGCCCATGAGCAGTTCTTC. Encoded protein: CASSVMDRAHEQFF.

The chain has TRBV6-1 and TRBJ1-2; the D gene is possibly TRBD1 (6 bases). The CDR3 spans 14 residues. The V end was cut by 4 bases, the J end by 5 bases, with 14 bases between. Germline-derived CDR1 and CDR2 are MNHNS and SASEGT. The CDR3 here is CASSGRQDGYGYTF. The CDR3 DNA sequence: TGTGCCAGCAGTGGGCGACAGGATGGATATGGCTACACCTTC.

The chain employs TRBV5-4 and TRBJ2-2; the D gene is possibly TRBD1 (6 bases). There are 14 residues in the CDR3. The V gene's germline CDR1 is SGHNT and CDR2 YYREEE (reference sequence). V was shortened by 6 bases and J by 4 bases, with 13 bases between the two germline ends. CDR3 sequence: CASTQARGTGELFF. Here the CDR3 DNA reads TGTGCCAGCACCCAGGCCAGGGGCACCGGGGAGCTGTTTTTT.

This rearrangement joins TRBV4-1 to TRBJ2-1, with D possibly TRBD2 on 6 matching bases. Germline CDR1 is MGHRA and CDR2 is YSYEKL. V was clipped by 3 bases and J by 9 bases, with 18 bases between them. The CDR3 length is 15 residues. CDR3 amino acids: CASSHPPFGGGEQFF. In DNA form, the CDR3 reads TGCGCCAGCAGCCATCCACCTTTCGGGGGAGGTGAGCAGTTCTTC.

This clone was seen more than once but under ten times. The V call is TRBV9, the J call TRBJ1-1; TRBD1 matches at 9 bases. Germline V CDR1 and CDR2: SGDLS, YYNGEE. V shed 4 bases, J shed 0 bases, and the junction held 7 bases outside the gene matches. The CDR3 sequence is 16 residues long. CDR3 sequence (DNA): TGTGCCAGCAGCTTAGGACAGGGGAACATGAACACTGAAGCTTTCTTT. Amino acid sequence: CASSLGQGNMNTEAFF.

V is TRBV9 and J is TRBJ2-5; no clear D. CDR3 size: 16 residues. The germline gives CDR1 SGDLS, CDR2 YYNGEE. Trimming removed 0 bases at V and 0 bases at J, with 12 bases between. The CDR3 DNA reads as TGTGCCAGCAGCGTAGGTCTCTCCTGGTACCAAGAGACCCAGTACTTC. Its translation: CASSVGLSWYQETQYF.

This chain joins TRBV13 and TRBJ2-5, with 7 bases that match TRBD1. V lost 5 bases and J lost 4; bases outside the gene matches: 1. Germline V lookup: CDR1 PRHDT, CDR2 FYEKMQ (reference sequence). This CDR3 contains 12 residues. In DNA, the CDR3 is TGTGCCAGCAGCGCAGGGGGAGAGACCCAGTACTTC. Its translation is CASSAGGETQYF. Based on the CDR3 plus reference TRBV13 and TRBJ2-5, the full variable domain is AAGVIQSPRHLIKEKRETATLKCYPIPRHDTVYWYQQGPGQDPQFLISFYEKMQSDKGSIPDRFSAQQFSDYHSELNMSSLELGDSALYFCASSAGGETQYFGPGTRLLVL.

The CDR3 is CASSLARLAGKDTQYF. In DNA, the CDR3 is TGCGCCAGCAGCTTGGCTCGACTAGCGGGTAAAGATACGCAGTATTTT. This chain joins TRBV5-1 and TRBJ2-3; 10 bases line up with TRBD2. Trimming removed 0 bases from V and 5 bases from J; junction bases left unmatched: 6. The CDR3 sequence is 16 residues long. CDR1 and CDR2 from the germline V gene are SGHRS and YFSETQ. Full variable domain (outside the CDR3, taken from reference TRBV5-1 and TRBJ2-3): KAGVTQTPRYLIKTRGQQVTLSCSPISGHRSVSWYQQTPGQGLQFLFEYFSETQRNKGNFPGRFSGRQFSNSRSEMNVSTLELGDSALYLCASSLARLAGKDTQYFGPGTRLTVL.

This chain connects TRBV28 to TRBJ2-7; the D gene could be TRBD1 or TRBD2 (5 bases each). Germline assignment: CDR1 MDHEN and CDR2 SYDVKM. The V end lost 3 bases, the J end lost 2 bases, and 11 bases lay between the germline ends. The CDR3 is 14 amino acids. The CDR3 bases are TGTGCCAGCAGTTTCCTTGTGGGGGCCTACGAGCAGTACTTC. Residues: CASSFLVGAYEQYF.

V is TRBV12-5 and J is TRBJ2-2; 7 bases align to TRBD1. Germline-derived CDR1 and CDR2 are LGHNT and FRNRAP. The junction had 20 bases not matched to a gene; V was cut back by 2 bases and J by 5 bases. This CDR3 is 20 amino acids long. The DNA of the CDR3 is TGTGCTAGTGGTTTGTGGCACTTGAACTCAGGGGGTAAGAAAACCGGGGAGCTGTTTTTT. It translates to CASGLWHLNSGGKKTGELFF.

This chain uses TRBV27 with TRBJ2-7; no definite D call. The CDR3 is 14 amino acids. Looked up from germline, CDR1 is MNHEY and CDR2 is SMNVEV (reference sequence). CDR3 bases: TGTGCGATATTGAAAGGGCCATACACCTACGAGCAGTACTTC. Its translation is CAILKGPYTYEQYF.

The V gene is TRBV6-1, the J gene TRBJ1-4; weak D call: TRBD1 (5 bases). The CDR3 contains 16 residues. Trimming removed 1 base from V and 5 bases from J, with 14 bases in between. Germline CDR1 reads MNHNS; CDR2 reads SASEGT. CDR3 DNA: TGTGCCAGCAGTGAAGATGGGGGGGGGATCAATGAAAAACTGTTTTTT. It encodes CASSEDGGGINEKLFF.

There are a few counts of this clone. The chain has TRBV5-1 and TRBJ1-1, with D possibly TRBD1 on 5 matching bases. Germline loops: CDR1 SGHRS, CDR2 YFSETQ. The CDR3 loop spans 14 amino acids. V was clipped by 5 bases and J by 0 bases, with 11 bases between them. The CDR3 region is CASRTGHMNTEAFF. The CDR3, as DNA: TGCGCCAGCAGAACCGGACACATGAACACTGAAGCTTTCTTT.

On this clone: The same CDR3 also results from other DNA sequences found in this sample. This chain links TRBV29-1 with TRBJ2-3; 11 bases agree with TRBD1. The germline V gene encodes CDR1 SQVTM and CDR2 ANQGSEA. The CDR3 loop spans 14 amino acids. Trimming at V came to 6 bases and at J to 4 bases, leaving 6 bases not matched to a gene. Written as DNA, the CDR3 is TGCAGCGTCACCGGGACAGGGGGTGCAGATACGCAGTATTTT. Protein product: CSVTGTGGADTQYF.

The rearrangement uses TRBV9 and TRBJ2-5; the match to TRBD2 covers 14 bases. Germline values: CDR1 SGDLS, CDR2 YYNGEE. CDR3 length: 16 amino acids. The J segment lost 4 bases and the V segment lost 1 base, leaving 3 bases of the junction unmatched. The CDR3 DNA reads TGTGCCAGCAGCGTAAGAGGACTAGCGGGAGGAGAGACCCAGTACTTC. This gives the protein CASSVRGLAGGETQYF. Together with reference TRBV9 and TRBJ2-5, the CDR3 gives the full variable domain: DSGVTQTPKHLITATGQRVTLRCSPRSGDLSVYWYQQSLDQGLQFLIQYYNGEERAKGNILERFSAQQFPDLHSELNLSSLELGDSALYFCASSVRGLAGGETQYFGPGTRLLVL.

V gene TRBV7-2 combines with J gene TRBJ2-1, with TRBD2 as a possible D gene (5 bases). V was cut by 5 bases and J by 7 bases, with 15 bases left in between. In germline, CDR1 is SGHTA, CDR2 FQGNSA. This CDR3 has 14 amino acids. CDR3 sequence: CASSLRYGRNEQFF. CDR3 nucleotides: TGTGCCAGCAGCCTGAGGTATGGGAGAAATGAGCAGTTCTTC. The full variable domain, with the rest looked up from reference TRBV7-2 and TRBJ2-1, is GAGVSQSPSNKVTEKGKDVELRCDPISGHTALYWYRQSLGQGLEFLIYFQGNSAPDKSGLPSDRFSAERTGGSVSTLTIQRTQQEDSAVYLCASSLRYGRNEQFFGPGTRLTVL.

J is TRBJ1-2 and V is TRBV28; TRBD1 matches at 8 bases. This CDR3 region has 13 residues. Germline trimming cut 7 bases from V and 5 bases from J; bases unmatched to any gene: 6. Germline V gene data show CDR1 as MDHEN and CDR2 as SYDVKM. The CDR3 is CASIAGQGYGYTF. CDR3 sequence (DNA): TGTGCCAGCATCGCCGGACAGGGTTATGGCTACACCTTC.

CDR3 region: CASNSWEGRNYGYTF. CDR3 sequence (DNA): TGTGCCAGCAACTCATGGGAGGGTCGGAACTATGGCTACACCTTC. The rearrangement uses TRBV6-6 and TRBJ1-2; no clear D gene. Per germline, CDR1 MNHNY and CDR2 SVGAGI (reference sequence). The CDR3 covers 15 residues. Trimming left V 7 bases short and J 2 bases short, with 17 bases between.

The V call is TRBV5-4, the J call TRBJ2-6; D gene uncertain. Germline V lookup: CDR1 SGHNT, CDR2 YYREEE (reference sequence). There are 17 residues in the CDR3. Deletions cut 6 bases from V and 4 bases from J, with 20 bases between. The CDR3 loop is CASTYGSNRRGANVLTF. The CDR3 DNA is TGTGCCAGCACCTATGGTAGTAATCGCAGAGGGGCCAACGTCCTGACTTTC.

The chain combines TRBV10-1 with TRBJ1-1, with TRBD1 identical over 8 bases. Germline CDR1 is WNHNN and CDR2 is SYGVQD (reference sequence). CDR3 length equals 13 residues. Unmatched junction bases numbered 4, after V lost 5 bases and J lost 5 bases. CDR3 in amino acids: CASSKTGGTEAFF. The CDR3 coding sequence is TGCGCCAGCAGTAAAACAGGGGGAACTGAAGCTTTCTTT.